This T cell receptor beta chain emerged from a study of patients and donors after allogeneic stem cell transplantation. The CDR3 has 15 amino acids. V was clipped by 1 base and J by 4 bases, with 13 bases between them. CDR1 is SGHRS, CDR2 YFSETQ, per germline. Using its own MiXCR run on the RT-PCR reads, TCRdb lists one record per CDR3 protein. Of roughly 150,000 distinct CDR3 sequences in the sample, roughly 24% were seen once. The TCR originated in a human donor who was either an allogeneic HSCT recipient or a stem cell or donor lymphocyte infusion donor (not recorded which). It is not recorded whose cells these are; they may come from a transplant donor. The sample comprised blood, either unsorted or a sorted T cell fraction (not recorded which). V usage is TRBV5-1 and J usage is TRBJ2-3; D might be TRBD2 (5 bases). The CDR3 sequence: CASSLWGVMADTQYF. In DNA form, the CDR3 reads TGCGCCAGCAGCTTGTGGGGAGTTATGGCAGATACGCAGTATTTT.